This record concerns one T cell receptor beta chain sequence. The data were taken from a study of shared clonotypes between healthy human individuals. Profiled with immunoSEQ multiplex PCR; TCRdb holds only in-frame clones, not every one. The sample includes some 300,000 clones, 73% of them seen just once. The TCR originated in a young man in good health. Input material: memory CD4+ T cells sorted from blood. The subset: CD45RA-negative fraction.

CDR3 protein: CASSEAGGASDTQYF. The CDR3 DNA follows: TGCGCCAGCAGTGAGGCTGGCGGGGCCTCAGATACGCAGTATTTT. The chain links TRBV10-1 to TRBJ2-3; possible D gene TRBD2, 6 bases. CDR3 length: 15 residues. Germline CDR1 WNHNN, CDR2 SYGVQD (reference sequence). The germline V and J ends were trimmed by 2 bases and 4 bases, with 13 bases remaining between them.